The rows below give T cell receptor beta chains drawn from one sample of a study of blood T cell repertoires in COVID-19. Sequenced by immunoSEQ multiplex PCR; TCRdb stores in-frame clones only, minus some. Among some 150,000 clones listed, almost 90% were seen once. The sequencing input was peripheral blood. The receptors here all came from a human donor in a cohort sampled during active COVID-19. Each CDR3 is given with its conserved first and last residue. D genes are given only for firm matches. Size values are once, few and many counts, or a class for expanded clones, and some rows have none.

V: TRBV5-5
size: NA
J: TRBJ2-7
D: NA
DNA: TGTGCCAGCAGCTTATTAACTAACGAGCAGTACTTC
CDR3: CASSLLTNEQYF

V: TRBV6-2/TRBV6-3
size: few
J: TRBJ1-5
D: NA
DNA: TGTGCCAGCAGTTACTTCGGGGGGCCGCATCAGCCCCAGCATTTT
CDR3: CASSYFGGPHQPQHF

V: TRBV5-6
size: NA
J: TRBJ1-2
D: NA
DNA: TGTGCCAGCAGCTTGGCAGGGGTTGTGACTAACTATGGCTACACCTTC
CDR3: CASSLAGVVTNYGYTF

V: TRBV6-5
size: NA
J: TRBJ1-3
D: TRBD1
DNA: TGTGCCAGCAGTCGGGGACAGGGGAGCCGAAACACCATATATTTT
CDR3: CASSRGQGSRNTIYF

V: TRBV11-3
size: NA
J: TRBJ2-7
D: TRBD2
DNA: TGTGCCAGCAGCCATCGGACTAGCGGGAAGCAGTACTTC
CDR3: CASSHRTSGKQYF

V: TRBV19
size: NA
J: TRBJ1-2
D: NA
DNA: TGTGCCAGTACCGGGAATGGCTACACCTTC
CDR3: CASTGNGYTF

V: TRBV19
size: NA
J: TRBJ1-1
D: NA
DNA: TGTGCCAGTAGTATTTCTAAATCTTCGGGGTTATCGGCTTTCTTT
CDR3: CASSISKSSGLSAFF

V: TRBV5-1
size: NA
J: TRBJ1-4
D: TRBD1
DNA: TGCGCCAGCAGCCCCCGGACAGGGGGTGATGAAAAACTGTTTTTT
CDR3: CASSPRTGGDEKLFF

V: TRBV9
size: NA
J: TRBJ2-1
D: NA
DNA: TGTGCCAGCAGCGCTACAGGAGATTCCTACAATGAGCAGTTCTTC
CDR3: CASSATGDSYNEQFF

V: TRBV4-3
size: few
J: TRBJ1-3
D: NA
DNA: TGCGCCAGCAGCCAAGTAGCCAGAGGCGAAGGAAACACCATATATTTT
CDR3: CASSQVARGEGNTIYF

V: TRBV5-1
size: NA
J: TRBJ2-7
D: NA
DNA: TGCGCCTCAGCTCCGGCGGCCGCGTCCGACGAGCAGTACTTC
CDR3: CASAPAAASDEQYF

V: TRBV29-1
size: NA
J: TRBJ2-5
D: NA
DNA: TGCAGCGTTGGACATAAAGAGACCCAGTACTTC
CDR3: CSVGHKETQYF

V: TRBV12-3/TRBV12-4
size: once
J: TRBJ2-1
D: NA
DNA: TGTGCCAGCACCCTATACAATGAGCAGTTCTTC
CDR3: CASTLYNEQFF

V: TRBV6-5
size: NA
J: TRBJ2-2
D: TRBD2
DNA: TGTGCCAGCAGAGTAGCGGGAGGTCGTACCGGGGAGCTGTTTTTT
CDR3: CASRVAGGRTGELFF

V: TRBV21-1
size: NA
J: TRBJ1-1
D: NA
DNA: TGTGCCTATGAGGGGGGGACTGAAGCTTTCTTT
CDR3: CAYEGGTEAFF

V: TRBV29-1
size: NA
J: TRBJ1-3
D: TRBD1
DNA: TGCAGCGTTGCGGGGACAGACCTATCGAATTGGAACACCATATATTTT
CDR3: CSVAGTDLSNWNTIYF

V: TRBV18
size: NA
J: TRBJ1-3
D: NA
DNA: TGTGCCAGCTCACAGTCGGCTGGAAACACCATATATTTT
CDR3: CASSQSAGNTIYF

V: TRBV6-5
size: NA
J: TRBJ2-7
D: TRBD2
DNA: TGTGCCAGCAAGCTAGCGGCCTACGAGCAGTACTTC
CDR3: CASKLAAYEQYF

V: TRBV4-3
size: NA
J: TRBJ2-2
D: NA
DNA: TGCGCCAGCAGCCAAGACCGTGTAGAGGGCCAGGTCGGGGAGCTGTTTTTT
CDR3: CASSQDRVEGQVGELFF

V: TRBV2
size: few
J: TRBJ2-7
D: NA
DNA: TGTGCCAGCAGTGAACCCGGACTACCCTACGAGCAGTACTTC
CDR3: CASSEPGLPYEQYF

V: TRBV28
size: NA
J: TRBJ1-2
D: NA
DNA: TGTGCCAGTTACGACAGGACCAACTATGGCTACACCTTC
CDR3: CASYDRTNYGYTF

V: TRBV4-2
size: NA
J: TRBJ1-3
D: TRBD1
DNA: TGTGCCAGCAGCCAAGAGAGGGGGCTCTCTGGAAACACCATATATTTT
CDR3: CASSQERGLSGNTIYF

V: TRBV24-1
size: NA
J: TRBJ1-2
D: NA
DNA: TGTGCCACCAGTGATAGCGGTTATGGCTACACCTTC
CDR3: CATSDSGYGYTF

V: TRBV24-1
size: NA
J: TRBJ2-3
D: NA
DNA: TGTGCCACCAGTGATTCTGTCGGCACAGATACGCAGTATTTT
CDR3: CATSDSVGTDTQYF

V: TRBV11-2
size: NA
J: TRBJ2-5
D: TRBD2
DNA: TGTGCCAGCAGCCCAGGACTAGCGGGGCCTATTGAAGAGACCCAGTACTTC
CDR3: CASSPGLAGPIEETQYF